The sequence of this TCR beta chain was determined in a study of read filtering for tumor transcriptome and immune sequencing. In the study overall: Whole-transcriptome libraries were prepared after DNase treatment.

Germline assignment: CDR1 SQVTM and CDR2 ANQGSEA. There are 15 residues in the CDR3. The ends were cut back, 6 bases at V and 3 bases at J, with 20 bases in the middle. At the time of active disease, bone marrow was collected from every patient. The library was built from about 400 ng RNA with molecular barcoded adaptors for alpha/delta and beta/gamma chains. One entry per CDR3 protein, called by TCRdb with MiXCR from the reads. The top ten hold 20% to 30% of the sample, which has about 19,000 distinct CDR3 sequences, less than 25% seen once. This clonotype has more than one count but fewer than ten. This TCR derives from a donor over 35 with multiple myeloma. Sequencing was performed on a population of CD138-negative cells sorted from bone marrow. J is TRBJ2-5 and V is TRBV29-1; no firm D call. The CDR3 here is CSVPLGVGMEETQYF. DNA for the CDR3: TGCAGCGTCCCGTTAGGCGTAGGGATGGAAGAGACCCAGTACTTC.